Below, 7 T cell receptor beta chains from the same sample are listed, as sequenced in a study of cytomegalovirus exposure and HLA in healthy donors. PCR employed 60 Vbeta and 13 Jbeta primers. The data were produced by immunoSEQ multiplex PCR, yet TCRdb's version contains in-frame clones alone and is incomplete. This sample carries some 170,000 clones, 80% to 90% of them seen once, and the ten largest clones take about 13%. The specimen was PBMCs. These receptors were collected from a woman between 50 and 59 years old in good health and CMV-seronegative.

Written as DNA, the CDR3 is TGTGCCATCAGTGAGGACCGACTAGCGGGCCAAACCGGGGAGCTGTTTTTT. It encodes CAISEDRLAGQTGELFF. The chain joins TRBV10-3 to TRBJ2-2; 10 bases fit TRBD2. The V gene's germline CDR1 is ENHRY and CDR2 SYGVKD. J lost 5 bases, V lost 2 bases, and 8 bases had no gene match. CDR3 length: 17 amino acids.

The chain combines TRBV5-5 with TRBJ2-2; D not resolved. This CDR3 region has 14 residues. Trimming pared 2 bases from V and 4 bases from J, leaving 9 bases between. Germline lookup yields CDR1 SGHKS and CDR2 YYEKEE (reference sequence). The CDR3 protein is CASSFSPFTGELFF. The CDR3 nucleotides read TGTGCCAGCAGCTTTTCTCCTTTCACCGGGGAGCTGTTTTTT.

The V and J genes are TRBV5-1 and TRBJ1-1, with no clear D. The V end lost 1 base, the J end lost 1 base, and 8 bases lay between the germline ends. The CDR3 contains 14 residues. Germline V lookup: CDR1 SGHRS, CDR2 YFSETQ. This CDR3 is CASSLNVANTEAFF. The CDR3 coding sequence is TGCGCCAGCAGCTTGAATGTGGCGAACACTGAAGCTTTCTTT.

The chain is built from TRBV7-8 and TRBJ2-5, with 8 nucleotides matching TRBD2. The end of the DNA fits TRBJ2-7 better, so the J call may be wrong. CDR1 and CDR2 from the germline V gene are SGHVS and FQNEAQ. This CDR3 region has 14 residues. CDR3 coding DNA: TGTGCCAGCAGCTTATGGACTAGCTTGGCCGAGCAGTACTTC. Its protein is CASSLWTSLAEQYF.

The chain recombines TRBV2 with TRBJ1-4, with 7 bases identical to TRBD1. The CDR3 loop spans 16 amino acids. J lost 7 bases, V lost 4 bases, and 12 bases had no gene match. Germline V gene sequence: CDR1 SNHLY, CDR2 FYNNEI. CDR3: CASSGGTAALVEKLFF. In DNA form, the CDR3 reads TGTGCCAGCAGTGGAGGGACAGCGGCTCTGGTTGAAAAACTGTTTTTT.

The rearrangement uses TRBV13 and TRBJ2-5, with D tentatively TRBD2 (5 bases). V gave up 5 bases and J gave up 4 bases, with 5 bases separating them. Germline CDR1 reads PRHDT; CDR2 reads FYEKMQ (reference sequence). The length of the CDR3 is 11 residues. The CDR3 DNA reads as TGTGCCAGCAGCCGGGGAGAGACCCAGTACTTC. Translating it yields CASSRGETQYF.

This clone showed up just a few times. The chain has TRBV15 and TRBJ1-5; 9 bases fit TRBD1. The CDR3 loop spans 15 amino acids. Germline values: CDR1 LNHNV, CDR2 YYDKDF (reference sequence). J was trimmed by 5 bases and V by 0 bases; bases with no gene match: 2. This CDR3 reads CATSRDRTGDQPQHF. The CDR3 DNA sequence: TGTGCCACCAGCAGAGATCGGACAGGGGATCAGCCCCAGCATTTT.